This TCR beta chain was captured in a study of spatial heterogeneity in lung cancer. Per germline, CDR1 KGHSH and CDR2 LQKENI. The CDR3 extends over 14 amino acids. V was trimmed by 3 bases and J by 2 bases, leaving 11 bases between them. Indicated time point: sample taken at primary tumor resection. This clonotype was seen only a few times. No antigen is known for it. Study results and limitations: Expanded intratumoral alpha and beta TCR counts tracked tumor mutation counts.

TCRdb passed the 5' RACE reads through MiXCR, listing each CDR3 protein once. Of roughly 3,800 distinct CDR3 sequences in the sample, 4.5% to 6.5% are singletons; the top ten hold approximately 32%. This receptor was taken from a female donor with early-stage non-small cell lung cancer. The material sequenced was lung tumor tissue, taken at surgery. This chain connects TRBV18 to TRBJ2-7; TRBD1 is a possible D gene (5 bases). CDR3 DNA: TGTGCCAGCTCACCCCGTCAGGGTACCTACGAGCAGTACTTC. It codes for CASSPRQGTYEQYF.